This record concerns one T cell receptor (beta chain) sequence. The antigen it recognizes is unknown. No base qualities exist here, and no much larger clone lies one base off it. The germline V gene (reference sequence) supplies CDR1 MNHEY and CDR2 SMNVEV. V loses 6 bases of germline sequence and J loses 4 bases, and the interval between the two ends is 18 bases. There are 15 amino acids in the CDR3, from cysteine to phenylalanine inclusive. Only the CDR3 DNA stays, 45 bases, in frame from base 1. This entry is derived from a study of control samples from healthy donors and cancer patients (TCRdb year 2020). The library was obtained by the immunoSEQ multiplex PCR assay. The clones in this table, taken by TCRdb from immuneACCESS, are in-frame only. Not every clone is retained; where verified, under half of the shortfall comes from an unresolved V gene, and the cause of the rest is unknown. The sample table contains around 80,000 clones; only one count was recorded for roughly 86% of them. Around 18% of the sample is held by the ten biggest clonotypes.

Rearrangement joined TRBV27 to TRBJ1-2; the D gene is perhaps TRBD1, on 6 matching bases. The specimen sequenced was blood. This TCR was recovered from a man aged 50 to 60 in good health. The base sequence is TGTGCCAGCAGCCCGGGGGCGGGGGGAGTCTATGGCTACACCTTC. It translates to CASSPGAGGVYGYTF.